The present entry profiles one T cell receptor (beta chain) with its context. Its matching antigen is unknown. The sample comes from a study of lymphopenia after photon versus proton radiotherapy. The study, taken as a whole, reports: Only patients who died were analyzed for survival; proton advantage is unproven. Relative stability marked proton patients; photon patients lost diversity and naive cells. After lymphocyte nadir, photon-treated repertoires showed oligoclonal expansion, especially CD8+ Temra. A bigger post-nadir fall in TCR diversity correlated inversely with survival time in deceased patients.

Per the germline V gene, CDR1 is SGHNT and CDR2 is YYREEE (reference sequence). V trimming: 4 bases; J trimming: 6 bases; junction bases outside the gene matches: 9. The CDR3 consists of 14 residues. Data came from immunoSEQ multiplex PCR; TCRdb stores just in-frame clones and leaves some out. The sample yields 20,000 to 25,000 clones, 84% seen once. This receptor was obtained from a middle-aged man with gastric cancer. V is TRBV5-4 and J is TRBJ2-5; 7 bases line up with TRBD1. The source material was peripheral blood, sampled from a patient treated with photon-based radiotherapy. CDR3 sequence: CASSLNEGAKTQYF. As DNA, the CDR3 is TGTGCCAGCAGCCTAAATGAGGGGGCGAAGACCCAGTACTTC.